The 9 T cell receptor beta chains reported below all come from one sample, sequenced in a study of blood T cell repertoires in COVID-19 (dated by TCRdb to 2020 to 2021). Receptor amplification or capture employed the immunoSEQ multiplex PCR assay. This immuneACCESS table, as held by TCRdb, lists in-frame sequences with V and J called but not all clones. Of the missing ones, under half trace to an unresolved V gene in checked studies; the others have no known cause. A total of roughly 120,000 clones appear in this sample, 70% to 90% of them only once. Around 5.1% of the sample goes to the ten largest clones. Source material: peripheral blood. The receptor source for this set is a human donor in a cohort sampled during active COVID-19.

The chain joins TRBV5-8 to TRBJ2-6; weak D call: TRBD1 (6 bases). Trimming shortened V by 2 bases and J by 0 bases, and 12 bases separated the two germline ends. Germline V gene data show CDR1 as SGHTS and CDR2 as YDEGEE. The CDR3 covers 17 residues. CDR3 in DNA: TGTGCCAGCAGCTTTGGGGACATTGACTCTGGGGCCAACGTCCTGACTTTC. It translates to CASSFGDIDSGANVLTF.

This rearrangement joins TRBV20-1 to TRBJ2-7; the match to TRBD2 covers 12 bases. This CDR3 is built from 15 residues. The V gene's germline CDR1 is DFQATT and CDR2 SNEGSKA (reference sequence). The junction had 7 bases not matched to a gene; V was cut back by 3 bases and J by 4 bases. CDR3 amino acids: CSASSTGLAGYEQYF. DNA for the CDR3: TGCAGTGCTAGTTCGACCGGACTAGCGGGATACGAGCAGTACTTC.

The chain has TRBV5-1 and TRBJ2-6; TRBD1 matches 11 bases. Trimming took 4 bases from V and 1 from J; bases not matched to a gene: 13. CDR1 and CDR2 (germline): SGHRS, YFSETQ. The CDR3 covers 20 residues. The CDR3 DNA reads as TGCGCCAGCAGCACCGGGACAGGGGGGATCCTGGGGTCTGGGGCCAACGTCCTGACTTTC. This sequence encodes CASSTGTGGILGSGANVLTF.

This clone was counted ten times or more. The V call is TRBV19, the J call TRBJ2-1, with 11 bases that match TRBD2. From germline, CDR1 is LNHDA and CDR2 SQIVND (reference sequence). Unmatched junction bases numbered 10, after V lost 7 bases and J lost 8 bases. The CDR3 has 15 residues. In nucleotides, the CDR3 is TGTGCCAGTACCCTTAGCGGGAGGGCCAAGGATGAGCAGTTCTTC. Residues: CASTLSGRAKDEQFF.

The genes are TRBV11-3 and TRBJ2-1, with a possible D match to TRBD1 (5 bases). V was pared by 2 bases and J by 4 bases, with 6 bases between. CDR3 length: 13 residues. Germline V gives CDR1 SGHNT, CDR2 YENEEA. CDR3 protein: CASSLRGYNEQFF. CDR3 in DNA: TGTGCCAGCAGCTTAAGGGGTTACAATGAGCAGTTCTTC.

The J gene is TRBJ1-4, the V gene TRBV7-9; 8 bases are shared with TRBD1. Germline CDR1 is SEHNR and CDR2 is FQNEAQ (reference sequence). J was trimmed by 2 bases and V by 5 bases; bases with no gene match: 10. This CDR3 contains 17 residues. The CDR3 region has the DNA TGTGCCAGCAGCCCCTCCCTCAGACAGGGGACTAATGAAAAACTGTTTTTT. Its protein product is CASSPSLRQGTNEKLFF.

This sequence joins TRBV29-1 and TRBJ1-1; 7 nucleotides match TRBD1. Germline V CDR1 and CDR2: SQVTM, ANQGSEA. The CDR3 runs to 13 residues. J gave up 5 bases and V 7 bases, and 10 bases lay outside the gene matches. The CDR3 loop is CSGARDSLTEAFF. The DNA of the CDR3 is TGCAGCGGGGCGAGGGACAGTCTTACTGAAGCTTTCTTT.

The rearrangement links TRBV7-2 to TRBJ2-3; D gene unclear. Germline values: CDR1 SGHTA, CDR2 FQGNSA. Trimming pared 4 bases from V and 4 bases from J, leaving 9 bases between. The CDR3 runs to 13 residues. In nucleotides, the CDR3 is TGTGCCAGCAGCTACCCAAGCGCAGATACGCAGTATTTT. This gives the protein CASSYPSADTQYF.

The chain combines TRBV27 with TRBJ2-7; D is possibly TRBD2 (6 bases). The germline gives CDR1 MNHEY, CDR2 SMNVEV (reference sequence). Trimming cost V 3 bases and J 2 bases, with 8 bases left between them. The CDR3 length is 13 residues. CDR3: CASSFGRTYEQYF. In DNA form, the CDR3 reads TGTGCCAGCAGTTTCGGGAGAACCTACGAGCAGTACTTC.